Each of the 20 T cell receptor beta chains below was sequenced from the same sample in a study of blood T cell repertoires in COVID-19. Libraries were prepared by immunoSEQ multiplex PCR; TCRdb keeps only in-frame clonotypes and omits some of them. The sample carries around 430,000 clones, about 86% recorded once. Sequencing input: PBMCs or T cells enriched from blood (not recorded which). The source of these receptors is a woman aged 50 to 60 who had recovered from COVID-19.

The sample holds one count of this clone. V gene TRBV6-5 combines with J gene TRBJ1-2; 10 positions agree with TRBD1. The germline CDR1 and CDR2 sequences are MNHEY and SVGAGI. CDR3 length: 14 residues. V lost 8 bases, J lost 7 bases, and 10 bases stayed unmatched. The DNA for the CDR3 is TGTGCCAGCCGACAGGGGGCCAACCCTTTTGGCTACACCTTC. It yields the protein CASRQGANPFGYTF.

The rearrangement links TRBV28 to TRBJ2-7; tentative D call: TRBD1 (6 bases). The CDR3 is 14 amino acids. V lost 7 bases, J lost 1 base, and 14 bases lay in between. Germline loops: CDR1 MDHEN, CDR2 SYDVKM. The CDR3 sequence is CASTGQKGSYEQYF. CDR3 bases: TGTGCCAGCACCGGACAGAAAGGGTCCTACGAGCAGTACTTC.

The chain is built from TRBV5-1 and TRBJ2-3; D is perhaps TRBD1 (6 bases). Germline CDR1 is SGHRS and CDR2 is YFSETQ. The CDR3 length is 13 residues. V gave up 5 bases and J gave up 0 bases, with 7 bases separating them. Here the CDR3 DNA reads TGCGCCAGCAGACAGGGAAGCACAGATACGCAGTATTTT. Amino acid sequence: CASRQGSTDTQYF.

The gene calls are TRBV18 and TRBJ2-5; D is unclear. Germline V CDR1 and CDR2: KGHSH, LQKENI. Trimming stripped 0 bases from V and 5 bases from J, with 10 bases between. The CDR3 has 14 amino acids. CDR3 sequence reads: CASSPPEPLETQYF. As DNA, the CDR3 is TGTGCCAGCTCACCACCCGAGCCCCTGGAGACCCAGTACTTC.

This chain joins TRBV19 and TRBJ2-7; 10 positions agree with TRBD2. The V gene end was trimmed by 5 bases and the J gene end by 5 bases; junction bases not matched to a gene: 15. CDR3 length equals 17 residues. The germline gives CDR1 LNHDA, CDR2 SQIVND (reference sequence). CDR3 region: CASSLRMNSGGIDEQYF. The CDR3 DNA sequence: TGTGCCAGTAGTCTCCGTATGAATAGCGGGGGGATAGACGAGCAGTACTTC. Using reference TRBV19 and TRBJ2-7 for the parts outside the CDR3, the full variable domain is DGGITQSPKYLFRKEGQNVTLSCEQNLNHDAMYWYRQDPGQGLRLIYYSQIVNDFQKGDIAEGYSVSREKKESFPLTVTSAQKNPTAFYLCASSLRMNSGGIDEQYFGPGTRLTVT.

The V gene is TRBV4-1, the J gene TRBJ1-2, with unresolved D. Germline V gives CDR1 MGHRA, CDR2 YSYEKL. This CDR3 comprises 16 residues. V dropped 1 base and J dropped 0 bases, with 12 bases sitting between them. CDR3 sequence (DNA): TGCGCCAGCAGCCAAGGGGGTGCAGCGGCTAACTATGGCTACACCTTC. Encoded protein: CASSQGGAAANYGYTF.

This chain joins TRBV7-9 and TRBJ1-4; tentatively, D is TRBD1 (6 bases). Germline CDR1 SEHNR, CDR2 FQNEAQ (reference sequence). The CDR3 extends over 14 amino acids. V was trimmed by 3 bases and J by 3 bases, leaving 8 bases between them. The CDR3 region is CASSLAGANEKLFF. Written as DNA, the CDR3 is TGTGCCAGCAGCTTGGCAGGGGCTAATGAAAAACTGTTTTTT.

This clone appeared a single time. The chain joins TRBV12-3 or TRBV12-4 to TRBJ1-1; D might be TRBD1 (6 bases). This CDR3 contains 12 residues. Trimming removed 5 bases from V and 11 bases from J, with 15 bases in between. CDR3 loop: CASSTGFGTAFF. The CDR3, as DNA: TGTGCCAGCAGTACAGGGTTTGGGACGGCTTTCTTT.

Only a few counts were recorded for this clone. This rearrangement joins TRBV5-8 to TRBJ1-2; D possibly corresponds to TRBD1 (5 bases). V was trimmed by 5 bases and J by 13 bases, leaving 18 bases between them. The germline CDR1 and CDR2 sequences are SGHTS and YDEGEE. This CDR3 region has 12 residues. The CDR3, as DNA: TGTGCCAGCAGTTTCCCAGGGCCCAAGGGCACCTTC. Translating gives CASSFPGPKGTF.

V gene TRBV12-3 or TRBV12-4 combines with J gene TRBJ2-2; 7 nucleotides agree with TRBD1. Trimming at V came to 7 bases and at J to 6 bases, leaving 2 bases not matched to a gene. The CDR3 spans 12 residues. CDR3 sequence (DNA): TGTGCCAGCATTCAGGGGGCCGGGGAGCTGTTTTTT. It encodes CASIQGAGELFF.

The chain employs TRBV4-1 and TRBJ1-1; 12 nucleotides align to TRBD1. The V segment lost 0 bases and the J segment 8 bases; nucleotides outside the gene matches: 13. The CDR3 runs 18 residues. The germline CDR1 and CDR2 sequences are MGHRA and YSYEKL. DNA of the CDR3: TGCGCCAGCAGCCAAGAGGGGGGACAGGGGGCCTACAGGACCGAAGCTTTCTTT. Amino acids: CASSQEGGQGAYRTEAFF.

The V and J genes are TRBV27 and TRBJ1-2; D unclear. Trimming stripped 4 bases from V and 4 bases from J, with 10 bases between. The CDR3 spans 13 residues. CDR1 is MNHEY and CDR2 is SMNVEV in the germline V gene (reference sequence). CDR3 DNA sequence: TGTGCCAGCAGTTCCCTAAATTCCTATGGCTACACCTTC. Amino acids: CASSSLNSYGYTF.

The chain uses TRBV10-1 and TRBJ1-5; perhaps TRBD1 as D (6 bases). From germline, CDR1 is WNHNN and CDR2 SYGVQD (reference sequence). The V and J ends lost 6 bases and 0 bases respectively, with 18 bases between them. The CDR3 runs to 17 residues. CDR3 sequence reads: CASSPKGGSYSNQPQHF. The CDR3 DNA is TGCGCCAGCAGCCCGAAGGGGGGGAGTTATAGCAATCAGCCCCAGCATTTT.

This sequence joins TRBV3-1 (or the pseudogene TRBV3-2) and TRBJ1-1; possibly TRBD1 for D (5 bases). V dropped 4 bases and J dropped 3 bases, with 18 bases sitting between them. The CDR3 runs to 16 residues. From germline, CDR1 is LGHDT and CDR2 YNNKEL (reference sequence). The CDR3 DNA follows: TGTGCCAGCAGCCGCCTATCAGGCAGGGCCTACACTGAAGCTTTCTTT. It codes for CASSRLSGRAYTEAFF.

The genes are TRBV27 and TRBJ1-5; TRBD1 matches at 7 bases. V trimming: 5 bases; J trimming: 5 bases; junction bases outside the gene matches: 18. CDR1 and CDR2 (germline): MNHEY, SMNVEV (reference sequence). The CDR3 contains 18 residues. CDR3 sequence (DNA): TGTGCCAGCAGTCCGACAGGGAAAGGGCTTCAAGGCGATCAGCCCCAGCATTTT. It translates to CASSPTGKGLQGDQPQHF.

The rearrangement joins TRBV5-1 to TRBJ2-1; 7 nucleotides agree with TRBD1. V was pared by 0 bases and J by 5 bases, with 5 bases of the junction left unmatched. The CDR3 spans 15 residues. Germline loops: CDR1 SGHRS, CDR2 YFSETQ. The CDR3 loop reads CASSLGDRDDNEQFF. DNA for the CDR3: TGCGCCAGCAGCTTGGGTGACAGGGACGACAATGAGCAGTTCTTC.

The chain uses TRBV5-4 and TRBJ1-2; D unresolved. The CDR3 covers 14 residues. Looked up from germline, CDR1 is SGHNT and CDR2 is YYREEE (reference sequence). V was clipped by 0 bases and J by 1 base, with 7 bases between them. The CDR3 protein is CASSLGGFNYGYTF. The CDR3 region has the DNA TGTGCCAGCAGCTTGGGTGGCTTTAACTATGGCTACACCTTC.

This chain links TRBV6-5 with TRBJ1-1; D perhaps matches TRBD1 (6 bases). Trimming stripped 4 bases from V and 7 bases from J, with 16 bases between. CDR3 length: 14 amino acids. Germline V gene data show CDR1 as MNHEY and CDR2 as SVGAGI. The CDR3 is CASSSERRDIEAFF. CDR3 in DNA: TGTGCCAGCAGTTCAGAGAGAAGGGACATTGAAGCTTTCTTT.

The chain is built from TRBV29-1 and TRBJ2-1; tentative D call: TRBD2 (6 bases). The CDR3 is 13 residues long. Germline loops: CDR1 SQVTM, CDR2 ANQGSEA. The V end was cut by 6 bases, the J end by 0 bases, with 9 bases between. The CDR3 here is CSVRGLSYNEQFF. The CDR3 bases are TGCAGCGTGCGGGGCCTCTCCTACAATGAGCAGTTCTTC.

The chain couples TRBV27 to TRBJ1-1; D unresolved. The CDR3 is made up of 13 amino acids. The germline V gene has CDR1 MNHEY and CDR2 SMNVEV (reference sequence). Trimming cost V 5 bases and J 8 bases, with 15 bases left between them. The CDR3 bases are TGTGCCAGCAGTCCGGCGGATGTAACCGAAGCTTTCTTT. Translating it yields CASSPADVTEAFF.